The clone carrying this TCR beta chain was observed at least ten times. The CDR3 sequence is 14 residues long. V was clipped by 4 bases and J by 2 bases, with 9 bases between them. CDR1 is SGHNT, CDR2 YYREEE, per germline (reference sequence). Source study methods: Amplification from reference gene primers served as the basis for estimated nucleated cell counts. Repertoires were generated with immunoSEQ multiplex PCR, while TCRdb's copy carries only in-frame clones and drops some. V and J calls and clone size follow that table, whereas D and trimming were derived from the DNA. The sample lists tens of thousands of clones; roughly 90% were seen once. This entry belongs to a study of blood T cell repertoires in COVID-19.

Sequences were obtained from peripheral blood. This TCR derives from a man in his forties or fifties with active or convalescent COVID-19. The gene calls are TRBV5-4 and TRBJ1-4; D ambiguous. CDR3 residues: CASSEQPTNEKLFF. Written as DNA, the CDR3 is TGTGCCAGCAGCGAACAGCCTACTAATGAAAAACTGTTTTTT. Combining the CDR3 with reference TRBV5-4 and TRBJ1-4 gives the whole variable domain ETGVTQSPTHLIKTRGQQVTLRCSSQSGHNTVSWYQQALGQGPQFIFQYYREEENGRGNFPPRFSGLQFPNYSSELNVNALELDDSALYLCASSEQPTNEKLFFGSGTQLSVL.